The 22 T cell receptor beta chains below all came from one sample that was sequenced in a study of cytomegalovirus exposure and HLA in healthy donors (dated by TCRdb to the late 2010s). The library was made by the immunoSEQ multiplex PCR assay. A mixture of 60 forward primers for TCR Vbeta segments and 13 reverse primers for TCR Jbeta segments was used in the multiplex PCR. TCRdb obtained this table from immuneACCESS and retained in-frame rearrangements with V and J assigned. These tables miss some clones; where compared with another copy, unresolved V genes account for less than half of the shortfall, and the remainder is unexplained. The sample table shows approximately 160,000 clones, and 77% are seen once. The top ten hold about 2.6% of the sample. The specimen was PBMCs. The receptor set was obtained from a middle-aged woman in good health and CMV-seropositive.

The chain uses TRBV9 and TRBJ1-5; TRBD1 matches 8 bases. V was pared by 3 bases and J by 11 bases, with 10 bases of the junction left unmatched. Germline CDR1 SGDLS, CDR2 YYNGEE. The CDR3 runs 14 residues. As DNA, the CDR3 is TGTGCCAGCAGCGACGTGAAACAGGGGGAGACCCAGCATTTT. Translated, it gives CASSDVKQGETQHF. The full variable domain, with the rest looked up from reference TRBV9 and TRBJ1-5, is DSGVTQTPKHLITATGQRVTLRCSPRSGDLSVYWYQQSLDQGLQFLIQYYNGEERAKGNILERFSAQQFPDLHSELNLSSLELGDSALYFCASSDVKQGETQHFGDGTRLSIL.

The chain combines TRBV29-1 with TRBJ2-7, with a possible D match to TRBD2 (6 bases). The ends were cut back, 4 bases at V and 6 bases at J, with 13 bases in the middle. The CDR3 sequence is 12 residues long. The germline V gene has CDR1 SQVTM and CDR2 ANQGSEA. CDR3 nucleotides: TGCAGCGTTGTACTGGAGGAGGGCGAGCAGTACTTC. It is translated as CSVVLEEGEQYF.

The CDR3 nucleotides are TGCGCCAGCAGGTGGGCAAAGGGGGACTACGAGCAGTACTTC. It codes for CASRWAKGDYEQYF. The chain carries TRBV5-1 and TRBJ2-7; TRBD1 might be the D (6 bases). Germline CDR1 SGHRS, CDR2 YFSETQ. The CDR3 totals 14 residues. The germline V and J ends were trimmed by 5 bases and 3 bases, with 15 bases remaining between them.

This clone was observed a single time. V usage is TRBV27 and J usage is TRBJ1-4; D unresolved. The length of the CDR3 is 15 residues. V lost 1 base, J lost 0 bases, and 6 bases lay in between. From germline, CDR1 is MNHEY and CDR2 SMNVEV (reference sequence). In nucleotides, the CDR3 is TGTGCCAGCAGTTTATTCGCTACAACTAATGAAAAACTGTTTTTT. It encodes CASSLFATTNEKLFF.

The V gene is TRBV18, the J gene TRBJ1-6; 9 bases agree with TRBD1. In germline, CDR1 is KGHSH, CDR2 LQKENI. V shed 4 bases, J shed 5 bases, and the junction held 6 bases outside the gene matches. This CDR3 is built from 16 residues. The CDR3 nucleotides are TGTGCCAGCTCACTTTCACAGGGGGCTAATAATTCACCCCTCCACTTT. It encodes CASSLSQGANNSPLHF.

The chain is built from TRBV18 and TRBJ2-5, with a possible D match to TRBD2 (6 bases). The CDR3 covers 15 residues. Germline loops: CDR1 KGHSH, CDR2 LQKENI. Trimming took 0 bases from V and 7 from J, leaving 15 bases between them. The CDR3 DNA reads as TGTGCCAGCTCACCACCGAACACGGAGGGTGGGACCCAGTACTTC. Translation gives CASSPPNTEGGTQYF.

The chain links TRBV19 to TRBJ1-5, with TRBD1 identical over 7 bases. Per germline, CDR1 LNHDA and CDR2 SQIVND (reference sequence). CDR3 length equals 15 residues. V dropped 5 bases and J dropped 1; count of bases not matched to a gene: 5. The CDR3 region has the DNA TGTGCCAGTAGTCCCAGGGGGGAGAGCAATCAGCCCCAGCATTTT. Translating it yields CASSPRGESNQPQHF.

The CDR3 coding sequence is TGTGCCAGCAGCTTATCGGTAGGACAGATTTTTTTAGAGCAGTTCTTC. It translates to CASSLSVGQIFLEQFF. This sequence joins TRBV7-2 and TRBJ2-1; a possible D gene is TRBD1 (6 bases). The CDR3 length is 16 residues. Trimming removed 2 bases from V and 10 bases from J, with 21 bases in between. Germline CDR1 and CDR2: SGHTA and FQGNSA.

The CDR3 DNA reads as TGTGCCAGCAGTACAGGGGAGCTAGCTTTCTTT. Translation gives CASSTGELAFF. The chain combines TRBV6-5 with TRBJ1-1; 7 positions agree with TRBD1. CDR1 and CDR2 from the germline V gene are MNHEY and SVGAGI. The CDR3 totals 11 residues. Trimming cost V 5 bases and J 10 bases; bases outside gene matches: 4.

This sequence joins TRBV6-5 and TRBJ1-2, with 7 nucleotides matching TRBD1. The germline V gene has CDR1 MNHEY and CDR2 SVGAGI. The CDR3 sequence is 15 residues long. V shed 6 bases and J 8 bases; nucleotides not matched to a gene: 15. The CDR3 region is CASRPDREGSWGYTF. The CDR3 nucleotides are TGTGCCAGCAGACCAGACAGGGAAGGTAGTTGGGGCTACACCTTC.

This chain joins TRBV5-1 and TRBJ2-3, with 7 bases identical to TRBD2. Per the germline V gene, CDR1 is SGHRS and CDR2 is YFSETQ. V lost 4 bases and J lost 2; bases outside the gene matches: 10. CDR3 length: 16 residues. The CDR3 DNA is TGCGCCAGCAGCGAGACTCCGGGGGGTATCACAGATACGCAGTATTTT. As protein: CASSETPGGITDTQYF.

The chain links TRBV27 to TRBJ1-2, with 11 bases matching TRBD1. The CDR3 is 15 residues long. Germline V CDR1 and CDR2: MNHEY, SMNVEV (reference sequence). Trimming removed 5 bases from V and 7 bases from J; junction bases left unmatched: 9. The DNA of the CDR3 is TGTGCCAGCAGTCCCCGGACAGGGGGCGTAGGTGGCTACACCTTC. Its protein is CASSPRTGGVGGYTF.

The V and J genes are TRBV30 and TRBJ1-1, with D hard to call. The V gene lost 3 bases and the J gene lost 3 bases, with 11 bases spanning the gap. This CDR3 comprises 13 residues. The germline gives CDR1 GTSNPN, CDR2 SVGIG (reference sequence). Written as DNA, the CDR3 is TGTGCCTGGAGCCCGGGATTAGACACTGAAGCTTTCTTT. This sequence encodes CAWSPGLDTEAFF. Drawing the rest from reference TRBV30 and TRBJ1-1, the complete variable domain is SQTIHQWPATLVQPVGSPLSLECTVEGTSNPNLYWYRQAAGRGLQLLFYSVGIGQISSEVPQNLSASRPQDRQFILSSKKLLLSDSGFYLCAWSPGLDTEAFFGQGTRLTVV.

The chain links TRBV10-3 to TRBJ2-5; 8 nucleotides align to TRBD2. Germline assignment: CDR1 ENHRY and CDR2 SYGVKD. Trimming at V came to 2 bases and at J to 2 bases, leaving 10 bases not matched to a gene. This CDR3 comprises 17 residues. The CDR3 loop is CAISERVTSALQETQYF. In DNA form, the CDR3 reads TGTGCCATCAGTGAGAGAGTGACTAGCGCATTACAAGAGACCCAGTACTTC.

This clone showed up just a few times. The rearrangement links TRBV6-5 to TRBJ2-7; no definite D call. This CDR3 contains 14 residues. V gave up 5 bases and J gave up 6 bases, with 17 bases separating them. Germline CDR1 and CDR2: MNHEY and SVGAGI. For the CDR3, the DNA is TGTGCCAGCAGTGCCATTCGCGCCTCCACCGAGCAGTACTTC. It translates to CASSAIRASTEQYF.

The gene calls are TRBV5-4 and TRBJ2-2; weak D call: TRBD1 (7 bases). Trimming took off 3 bases at V and 3 bases at J, with 15 bases between the two ends. The CDR3 has 16 residues. Germline-derived CDR1 and CDR2 are SGHNT and YYREEE (reference sequence). CDR3 residues: CASSSSGGRDTGELFF. The DNA for the CDR3 is TGTGCCAGCAGCTCCTCAGGGGGGAGAGACACCGGGGAGCTGTTTTTT.

The V gene is TRBV2, the J gene TRBJ2-1; tentatively, D is TRBD2 (6 bases). From germline, CDR1 is SNHLY and CDR2 FYNNEI. The CDR3 is 14 amino acids. Trimming removed 5 bases from V and 4 bases from J, with 12 bases in between. The CDR3 is CASSSLAEYNEQFF. CDR3 DNA: TGTGCCAGCAGTTCATTAGCGGAATACAATGAGCAGTTCTTC.

The chain combines TRBV6-8 with TRBJ2-3, with TRBD1 as a possible D gene (8 bases). Germline V gene sequence: CDR1 MNHGY, CDR2 SAAAGT. CDR3 length: 18 amino acids. V was trimmed by 6 bases and J by 2 bases, leaving 24 bases between them. In DNA form, the CDR3 reads TGTGCCAGCAGCCAGGGCAGGGGGCTAGCGGAAATCACAGATACGCAGTATTTT. It translates to CASSQGRGLAEITDTQYF.

The J gene is TRBJ2-5, the V gene TRBV25-1; 9 nucleotides agree with TRBD1. CDR1 MGHDK and CDR2 SYGVNS come from the germline V gene. This CDR3 contains 12 residues. Trimming at V came to 8 bases and at J to 4 bases, leaving 2 bases not matched to a gene. The CDR3 DNA sequence: TGTGCCAGCTTGACAGGGGGAGAGACCCAGTACTTC. Translated: CASLTGGETQYF.

This clone was seen only once. V and J are TRBV6-1 and TRBJ2-2; D perhaps matches TRBD1 (6 bases). V lost 6 bases, J lost 4 bases, and 15 bases lay in between. Germline-derived CDR1 and CDR2 are MNHNS and SASEGT. The CDR3 loop spans 15 amino acids. CDR3 coding DNA: TGTGCCAGCAGATTTTTACAGGGACCCACCGGGGAGCTGTTTTTT. Residues: CASRFLQGPTGELFF.

The V gene is TRBV2, the J gene TRBJ2-7; 7 bases agree with TRBD2. With V trimmed by 6 bases and J by 5 bases, 13 bases remained unmatched. The CDR3 sequence is 15 residues long. Germline V lookup: CDR1 SNHLY, CDR2 FYNNEI. CDR3 DNA: TGTGCCAGCAGCCGCGAGCGGGGCGAAGAAGACGAGCAGTACTTC. Protein sequence: CASSRERGEEDEQYF.

The rearrangement links TRBV6-4 to TRBJ2-1; TRBD1 is a possible D gene (5 bases). This CDR3 is built from 13 residues. Germline CDR1 reads MRHNA; CDR2 reads SNTAGT. Trimming took 9 bases from V and 4 from J, leaving 13 bases between them. The CDR3, as DNA: TGTGCCAGTTCTCAAGACAGTTACAATGAGCAGTTCTTC. As protein: CASSQDSYNEQFF.